The source of this TCR beta chain is a study of T-cell memory formation after mild COVID-19. For the study at large: Largely donor-specific TCR clusters were found.

The CDR3 totals 13 residues. CDR1 SSHAT and CDR2 FNYEAQ come from the germline V gene (reference sequence). V lost 6 bases to trimming and J lost 1 base, with 9 bases between them. This clonotype has just a few counts. No antigen is known for it. Overall study findings and caveats: Researchers found some responding clones in pre-infection memory, a sign that cross-reactive memory joined.

TCRdb reprocessed the 5' RACE reads via MiXCR and lists one record per CDR3 protein. Here the sample spans some 150,000 distinct CDR3 sequences, about 19% being singletons. The receptor was isolated from an adult woman who had mild COVID-19 (a few samples of this study predate the infection). Cell type and time point are not known. J is TRBJ1-1 and V is TRBV7-7; possible D gene TRBD1, 6 bases. Sequencing used PBMCs or a T cell subset sorted from them (not recorded which). CDR3 sequence (DNA): TGTGCCAGCAGTAGACAGGAGAACACTGAAGCTTTCTTT. Translation: CASSRQENTEAFF.